This T cell receptor beta chain is from a study of cytomegalovirus exposure and HLA in healthy donors. The PCR had 60 Vbeta and 13 Jbeta primers. Profiling relied on immunoSEQ multiplex PCR, and the TCRdb table lists in-frame clones only, not all of them. The sample consists of approximately 120,000 clones, about 71% of them appearing once. The germline V gene has CDR1 LNHDA and CDR2 SQIVND (reference sequence). CDR3 length equals 12 residues. Trimming removed 6 bases from V and 8 bases from J, with 11 bases in between. The specimen was PBMCs. This receptor was identified in a woman between 45 and 65 years old in good health and CMV-seronegative. The V and J genes are TRBV19 and TRBJ1-3; D unclear. The CDR3 region has the DNA TGTGCCAGTAGAGAGGGAGGCGACACCATATATTTT. Protein product: CASREGGDTIYF. The full variable domain, completed using reference TRBV19 and TRBJ1-3, is DGGITQSPKYLFRKEGQNVTLSCEQNLNHDAMYWYRQDPGQGLRLIYYSQIVNDFQKGDIAEGYSVSREKKESFPLTVTSAQKNPTAFYLCASREGGDTIYFGEGSWLTVV.